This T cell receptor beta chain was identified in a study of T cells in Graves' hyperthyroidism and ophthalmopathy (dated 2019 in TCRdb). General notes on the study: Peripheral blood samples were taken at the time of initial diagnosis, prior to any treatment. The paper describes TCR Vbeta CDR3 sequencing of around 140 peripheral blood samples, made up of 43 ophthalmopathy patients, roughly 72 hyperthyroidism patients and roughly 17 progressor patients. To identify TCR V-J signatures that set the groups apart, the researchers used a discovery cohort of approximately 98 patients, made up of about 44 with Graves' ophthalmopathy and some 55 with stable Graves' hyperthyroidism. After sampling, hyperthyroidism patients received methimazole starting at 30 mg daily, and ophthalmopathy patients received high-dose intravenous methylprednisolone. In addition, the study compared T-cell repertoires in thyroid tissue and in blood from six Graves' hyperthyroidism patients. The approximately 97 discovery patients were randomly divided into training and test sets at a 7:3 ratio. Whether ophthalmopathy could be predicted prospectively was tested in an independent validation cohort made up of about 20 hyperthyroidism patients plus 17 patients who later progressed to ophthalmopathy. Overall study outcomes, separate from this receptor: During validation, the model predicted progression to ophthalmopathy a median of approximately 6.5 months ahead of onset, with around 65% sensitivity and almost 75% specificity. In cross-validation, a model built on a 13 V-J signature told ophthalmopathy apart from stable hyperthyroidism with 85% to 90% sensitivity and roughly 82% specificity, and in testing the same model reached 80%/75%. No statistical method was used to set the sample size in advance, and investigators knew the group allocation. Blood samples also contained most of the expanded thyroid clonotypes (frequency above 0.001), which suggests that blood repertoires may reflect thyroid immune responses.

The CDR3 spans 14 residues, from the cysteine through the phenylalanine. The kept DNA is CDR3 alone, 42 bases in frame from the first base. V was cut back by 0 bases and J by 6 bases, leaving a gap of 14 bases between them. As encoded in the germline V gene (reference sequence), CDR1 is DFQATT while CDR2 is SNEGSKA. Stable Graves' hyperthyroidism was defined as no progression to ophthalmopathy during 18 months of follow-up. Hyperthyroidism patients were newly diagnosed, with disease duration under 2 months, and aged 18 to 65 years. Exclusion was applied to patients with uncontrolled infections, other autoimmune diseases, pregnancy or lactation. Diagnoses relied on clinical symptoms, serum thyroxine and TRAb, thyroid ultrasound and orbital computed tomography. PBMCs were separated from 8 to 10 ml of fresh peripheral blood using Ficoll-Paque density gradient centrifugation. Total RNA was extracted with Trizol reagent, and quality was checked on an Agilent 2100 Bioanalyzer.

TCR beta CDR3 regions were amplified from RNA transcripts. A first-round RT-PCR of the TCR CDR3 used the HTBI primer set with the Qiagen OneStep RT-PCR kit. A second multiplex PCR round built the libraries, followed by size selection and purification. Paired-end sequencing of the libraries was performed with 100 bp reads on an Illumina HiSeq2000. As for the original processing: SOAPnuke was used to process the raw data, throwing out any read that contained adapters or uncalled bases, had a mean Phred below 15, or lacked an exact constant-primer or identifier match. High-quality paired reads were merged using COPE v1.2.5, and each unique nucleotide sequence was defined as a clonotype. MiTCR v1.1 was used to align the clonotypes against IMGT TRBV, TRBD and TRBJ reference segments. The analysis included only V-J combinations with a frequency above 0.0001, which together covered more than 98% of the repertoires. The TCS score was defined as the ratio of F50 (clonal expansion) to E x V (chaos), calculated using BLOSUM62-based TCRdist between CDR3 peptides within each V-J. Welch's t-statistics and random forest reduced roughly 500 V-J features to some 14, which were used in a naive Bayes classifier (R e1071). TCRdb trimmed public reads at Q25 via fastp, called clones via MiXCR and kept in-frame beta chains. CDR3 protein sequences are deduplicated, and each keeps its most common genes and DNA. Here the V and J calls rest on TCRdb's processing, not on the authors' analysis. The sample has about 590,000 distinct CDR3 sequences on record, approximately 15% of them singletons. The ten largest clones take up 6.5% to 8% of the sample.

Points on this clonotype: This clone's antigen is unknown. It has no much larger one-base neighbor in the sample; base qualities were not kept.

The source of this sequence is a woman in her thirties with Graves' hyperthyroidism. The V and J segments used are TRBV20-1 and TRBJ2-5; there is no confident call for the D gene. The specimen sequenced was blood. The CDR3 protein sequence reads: CSARDRLHAQTQYF. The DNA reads TGCAGTGCTAGAGATCGGCTACACGCACAGACCCAGTACTTC.